This TCR beta chain originates from a study of read filtering for tumor transcriptome and immune sequencing. At the level of the study: By R-ISS, stages I, II and III held 8, 16 and 7 patients. RNA-seq yielded only roughly 75 to 1,400 TCR reads, IR-seq about 4.05 to 11 million. After DNase treatment, RNA was made into whole-transcriptome libraries.

This clonotype appeared a single time. This library used approximately 370 ng RNA and molecular barcoded adaptors spanning alpha/delta and beta/gamma chains. TCRdb fed the reads into MiXCR, producing one record per CDR3 protein. The profile shows approximately 50,000 distinct CDR3 sequences, 20% to 25% of them singletons. CDR3 size: 15 residues. The germline gives CDR1 ENHRY, CDR2 SYGVKD. V shed 2 bases and J 11 bases; nucleotides not matched to a gene: 7. At the time of active disease, bone marrow was collected from every patient. The J gene is TRBJ2-2, the V gene TRBV10-3; 11 bases line up with TRBD1. Material: a population of CD138-negative cells sorted from bone marrow. The source of this sequence is a donor aged 40 or over with multiple myeloma. CDR3 DNA sequence: TGTGCCATCAGTGAGGGACAGGGGGCCTTCGAAGAGCTGTTTTTT. Residues: CAISEGQGAFEELFF.